The rows below give T cell receptor beta chains drawn from one sample of a study of cytomegalovirus exposure and HLA in healthy donors. This table comes from immunoSEQ multiplex PCR, and its TCRdb copy is limited to in-frame clones, with some not included. The table has about 82,000 clones, 70% to 85% seen once. The sample comprised PBMCs. The source of these receptors is a man between 60 and 75 years old in good health and CMV-seronegative. The CDR3 runs from the conserved cysteine through the conserved F or W. D genes are given only for firm matches. Clone size, where shown, is once, few, many, or a class for clones that have expanded.

CDR3nt,CDR3aa,v_gene,abundance,j_gene,d_gene
TGCGCCAGCAGCTTCACAGGGGGCGCGAACAATGAGCAGTTCTTC,CASSFTGGANNEQFF,TRBV5-1,-,TRBJ2-1,TRBD1
TGCGCCAGCAGCCAAATAGCGGGTGAAGGCACAGATACGCAGTATTTT,CASSQIAGEGTDTQYF,TRBV4-3,-,TRBJ2-3,TRBD2
TGCGCCAGCAGCTTCGGCGGGAGGGGACCCACAGATACGCAGTATTTT,CASSFGGRGPTDTQYF,TRBV5-1,-,TRBJ2-3,TRBD2
TGTGCCAGCAGCCTACAGGGTGAGACTAACTATGGCTACACCTTC,CASSLQGETNYGYTF,TRBV2,once,TRBJ1-2,-
TGTGCCAGCAGGCGGGACAGCCAAGAGACCCAGTACTTC,CASRRDSQETQYF,TRBV7-8,few,TRBJ2-5,-
TGTGCCAGCAGCTCGGACAGGGACGGGAAAGCTTTCTTT,CASSSDRDGKAFF,TRBV5-6,-,TRBJ1-1,TRBD1
TGCGCCAGCAGCCAAGATAGGCCCGGGGGGACAGGGTATGGCTACACCTTC,CASSQDRPGGTGYGYTF,TRBV4-1,-,TRBJ1-2,TRBD1
TGTGCCAGCAGCGTTCGGACTTTATCACTAGCCAAAAACATTCAGTACTTC,CASSVRTLSLAKNIQYF,TRBV7-2,once,TRBJ2-4,-
TGTGCCAGCAGTTTTACAGGGGAGCTGTTTTTT,CASSFTGELFF,TRBV2,-,TRBJ2-2,-
TGTGCCAGTAGTATTGACAGATCTAGCAATCAGCCCCAGCATTTT,CASSIDRSSNQPQHF,TRBV19,-,TRBJ1-5,-
TGTGCCAGCAGCTTGGGGCGTCCGGGACTAGCGGGGATTACCTACGAGCAGTACTTC,CASSLGRPGLAGITYEQYF,TRBV5-4,few,TRBJ2-7,TRBD2
TGCGCCAGCAGCCTAGAGGACACGATAAACACTGAAGCTTTCTTT,CASSLEDTINTEAFF,TRBV4-3,-,TRBJ1-1,-
TGTGCCAGCAGCCCTAGCATGGGTTTCGACTATGGCTACACCTTC,CASSPSMGFDYGYTF,TRBV7-2,-,TRBJ1-2,-
TGCGCCAGCAGCCCAACTACACATAGCAATCAGCCCCAGCATTTT,CASSPTTHSNQPQHF,TRBV4-3,-,TRBJ1-5,-
TGTGCCAGCAGGGAAACAGGGGGAATAGAGACCCAGTACTTC,CASRETGGIETQYF,TRBV25-1,-,TRBJ2-5,TRBD1
TGCGCCAGCAGCCAAGCTGGGACAGGGGGTCATGAAAAACTGTTTTTT,CASSQAGTGGHEKLFF,TRBV4-1,-,TRBJ1-4,TRBD1
TGCAGCGGGACTAGCGGGGGGACCAGCACAGATACGCAGTATTTT,CSGTSGGTSTDTQYF,TRBV29-1,-,TRBJ2-3,TRBD2
TGTGCCAGCAGTCTCAGACAGGGGGAAGGAAAACTGTTTTTT,CASSLRQGEGKLFF,TRBV7-2,-,TRBJ1-4,TRBD1
TGTGCCAGCAGTTTATCGGTGACAGTGGTTGGCTACACCTTC,CASSLSVTVVGYTF,TRBV27,few,TRBJ1-2,-
TGTGCCAGCAGTGATGTTCAGGGGAACACCGGGGAGCTGTTTTTT,CASSDVQGNTGELFF,TRBV25-1,-,TRBJ2-2,-
TGTGCCAGCAGCGCTCGAACCGGGACAGCGAACACCGGGGAGCTGTTTTTT,CASSARTGTANTGELFF,TRBV9,-,TRBJ2-2,TRBD1
TGCAGCGTTGAAGACAGGGGCATGAACACTGAAGCTTTCTTT,CSVEDRGMNTEAFF,TRBV29-1,-,TRBJ1-1,-
TGTGCCAGCAGTGACTCTGACAGGGGGGGCTACACCTTC,CASSDSDRGGYTF,TRBV6-4,-,TRBJ1-2,TRBD1
TGCAGCGTTGCCCCCGGGAGGGATACGCAGTATTTT,CSVAPGRDTQYF,TRBV29-1,-,TRBJ2-3,TRBD2
TGTGCCAGCAGTTATGACAGGTCTAGCACAGATACGCAGTATTTT,CASSYDRSSTDTQYF,TRBV6-5,-,TRBJ2-3,-
TGCGCCAGCAGCCAGTACCCGCCCCGCAGGACGGGGGCTTTCTTT,CASSQYPPRRTGAFF,TRBV7-9,few,TRBJ1-1,-
TGTGCCAGCAGCGGACAGGTGGCCCTCACTGAAGCTTTCTTT,CASSGQVALTEAFF,TRBV11-2,-,TRBJ1-1,TRBD1
TGTGCCTGGAGTCAGTCTGCTGGAAACACCATATATTTT,CAWSQSAGNTIYF,TRBV30,-,TRBJ1-3,-
TGTGCCAGCAGCATACTTATCAGCGGGGAAAACATTCAGTACTTC,CASSILISGENIQYF,TRBV5-6,-,TRBJ2-4,TRBD2
TGTGCCTGGACTCGTCCCGGGACAGACGAGCAGTACTTC,CAWTRPGTDEQYF,TRBV30,-,TRBJ2-7,TRBD1
TGTGCCAGCAGCTTAGTATCACAGGGTTCCTACGAGCAGTACTTC,CASSLVSQGSYEQYF,TRBV7-2,-,TRBJ2-7,-
TGTGCCAGCAGCTCGCCGGACAGGGAGGCTGAAGCTTTCTTT,CASSSPDREAEAFF,TRBV7-6,-,TRBJ1-1,TRBD1
TGTGCCAGCAGCTTAGCGGCCGGGACTAGCCTAAATGAGCAGTTCTTC,CASSLAAGTSLNEQFF,TRBV7-8,-,TRBJ2-1,TRBD2